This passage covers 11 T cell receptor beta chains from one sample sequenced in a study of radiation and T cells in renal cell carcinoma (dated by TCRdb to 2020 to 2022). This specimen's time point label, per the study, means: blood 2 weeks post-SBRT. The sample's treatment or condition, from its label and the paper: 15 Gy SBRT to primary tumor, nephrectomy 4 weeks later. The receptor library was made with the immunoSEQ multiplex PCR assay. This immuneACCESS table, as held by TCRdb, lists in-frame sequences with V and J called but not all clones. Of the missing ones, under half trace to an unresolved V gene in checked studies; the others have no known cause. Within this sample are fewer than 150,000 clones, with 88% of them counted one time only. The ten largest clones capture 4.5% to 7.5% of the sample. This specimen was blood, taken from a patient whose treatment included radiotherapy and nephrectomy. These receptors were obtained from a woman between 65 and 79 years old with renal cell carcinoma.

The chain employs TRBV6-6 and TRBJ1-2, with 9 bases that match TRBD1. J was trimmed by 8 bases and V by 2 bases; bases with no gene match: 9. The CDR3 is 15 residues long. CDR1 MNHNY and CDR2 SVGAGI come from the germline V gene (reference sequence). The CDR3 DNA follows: TGTGCCAGCAGTTACGAGGGACAGGGTCTGCTCGGCTACACCTTC. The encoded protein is CASSYEGQGLLGYTF.

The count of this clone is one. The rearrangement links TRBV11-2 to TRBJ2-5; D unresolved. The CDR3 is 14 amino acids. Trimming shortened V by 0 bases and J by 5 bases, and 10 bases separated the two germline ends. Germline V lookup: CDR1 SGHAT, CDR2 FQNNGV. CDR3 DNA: TGTGCCAGCAGCTTAGAACGGGCCCGGGAGACCCAGTACTTC. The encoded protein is CASSLERARETQYF. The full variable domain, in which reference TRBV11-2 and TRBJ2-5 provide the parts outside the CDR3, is EAGVAQSPRYKIIEKRQSVAFWCNPISGHATLYWYQQILGQGPKLLIQFQNNGVVDDSQLPKDRFSAERLKGVDSTLKIQPAKLEDSAVYLCASSLERARETQYFGPGTRLLVL.

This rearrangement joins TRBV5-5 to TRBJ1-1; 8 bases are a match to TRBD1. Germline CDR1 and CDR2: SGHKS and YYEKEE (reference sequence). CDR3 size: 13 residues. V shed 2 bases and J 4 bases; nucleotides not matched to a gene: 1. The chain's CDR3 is CASSFTGGTEAFF. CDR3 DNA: TGTGCCAGCAGCTTTACAGGGGGCACTGAAGCTTTCTTT. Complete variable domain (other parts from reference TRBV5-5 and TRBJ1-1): DAGVTQSPTHLIKTRGQQVTLRCSPISGHKSVSWYQQVLGQGPQFIFQYYEKEERGRGNFPDRFSARQFPNYSSELNVNALLLGDSALYLCASSFTGGTEAFFGQGTRLTVV.

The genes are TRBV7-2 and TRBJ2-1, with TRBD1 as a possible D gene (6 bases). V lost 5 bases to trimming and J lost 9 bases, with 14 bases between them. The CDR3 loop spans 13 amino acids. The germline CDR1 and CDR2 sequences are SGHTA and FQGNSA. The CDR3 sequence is CASSNTGIREQFF. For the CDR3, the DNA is TGTGCCAGCAGCAATACAGGGATTCGTGAGCAGTTCTTC.

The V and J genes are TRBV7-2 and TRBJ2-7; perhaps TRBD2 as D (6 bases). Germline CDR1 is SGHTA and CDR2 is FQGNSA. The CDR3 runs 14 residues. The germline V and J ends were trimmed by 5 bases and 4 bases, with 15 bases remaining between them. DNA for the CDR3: TGTGCCAGCAGCCCCGAGGGACTTCCTTACGAGCAGTACTTC. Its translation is CASSPEGLPYEQYF.

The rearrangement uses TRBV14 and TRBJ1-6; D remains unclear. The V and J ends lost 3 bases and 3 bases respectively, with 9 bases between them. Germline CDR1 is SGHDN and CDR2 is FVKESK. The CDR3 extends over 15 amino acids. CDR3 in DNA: TGTGCCAGCAGCCAGGTGACGGACTATAATTCACCCCTCCACTTT. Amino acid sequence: CASSQVTDYNSPLHF.

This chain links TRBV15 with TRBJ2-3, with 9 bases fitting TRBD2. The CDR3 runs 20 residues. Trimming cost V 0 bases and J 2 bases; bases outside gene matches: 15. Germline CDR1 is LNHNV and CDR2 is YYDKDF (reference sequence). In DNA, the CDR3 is TGTGCCACCAGCAGAGATTTTCGGAGAAGCGGGGGGCGGATCACAGATACGCAGTATTTT. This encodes CATSRDFRRSGGRITDTQYF.

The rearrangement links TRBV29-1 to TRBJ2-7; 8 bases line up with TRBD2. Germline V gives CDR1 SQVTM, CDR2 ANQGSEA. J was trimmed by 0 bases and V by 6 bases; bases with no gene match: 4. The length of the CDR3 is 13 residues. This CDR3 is CSVAGGLSYEQYF. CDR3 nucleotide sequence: TGCAGCGTGGCGGGGGGCCTCTCCTACGAGCAGTACTTC.

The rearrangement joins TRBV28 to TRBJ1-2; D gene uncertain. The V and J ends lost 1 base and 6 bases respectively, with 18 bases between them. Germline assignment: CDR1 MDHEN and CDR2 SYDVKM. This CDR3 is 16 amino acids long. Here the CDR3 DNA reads TGTGCCAGCAGTTTATTCAGCGCAGCTTTGCGTAATGGCTACACCTTC. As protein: CASSLFSAALRNGYTF.

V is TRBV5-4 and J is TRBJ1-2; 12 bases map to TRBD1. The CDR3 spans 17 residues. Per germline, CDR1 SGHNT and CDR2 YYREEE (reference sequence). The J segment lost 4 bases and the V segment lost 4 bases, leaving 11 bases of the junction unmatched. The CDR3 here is CASSAGTGGYGGYGYTF. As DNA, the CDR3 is TGTGCCAGCAGCGCCGGGACAGGGGGCTATGGGGGCTATGGCTACACCTTC.

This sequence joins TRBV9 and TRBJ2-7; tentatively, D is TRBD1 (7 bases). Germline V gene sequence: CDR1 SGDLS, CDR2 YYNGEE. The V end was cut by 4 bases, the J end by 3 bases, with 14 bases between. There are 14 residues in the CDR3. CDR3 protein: CASSSSGGGYEQYF. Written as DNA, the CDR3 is TGTGCCAGCAGCTCATCAGGGGGAGGCTACGAGCAGTACTTC.